The present T cell receptor beta chain was sequenced within a study of OX40 agonist ivuxolimab in advanced cancers. This table comes from immunoSEQ multiplex PCR, and its TCRdb copy is limited to in-frame clones, with some not included. The sample lists some 83,000 clones, around 84% seen once, with 5.5% to 7% in the top ten. Looked up from germline, CDR1 is SGHAT and CDR2 is FQNNGV. The CDR3 is made up of 15 amino acids. V shed 0 bases, J shed 10 bases, and the junction held 9 bases outside the gene matches. The sample here was CD4+ or CD8+ T cells sorted from blood, taken in a trial of the OX40 agonist ivuxolimab. J is TRBJ1-5 and V is TRBV11-2; 7 bases line up with TRBD1. This receptor was obtained from an adult with an advanced solid tumor such as melanoma, head and neck, liver or kidney cancer. CDR3: CASSLDRDSGGPQHF. DNA for the CDR3: TGTGCCAGCAGCTTAGATCGGGACAGCGGGGGACCCCAGCATTTT.